This T cell receptor (beta chain) derives from a study of T cell clonality in common variable immunodeficiency. Study-level results: CVID subjects showed higher TCRbeta clonality than healthy controls.

Using immunoSEQ multiplex PCR, the repertoire was profiled, and TCRdb retains in-frame clones only, with some absent. This repertoire holds approximately 50,000 clones, and none appear only once. V dropped 4 bases and J dropped 2 bases, with 6 bases sitting between them. The CDR3 consists of 14 residues. CDR1 is LNHDA and CDR2 is SQIVND in the germline V gene (reference sequence). This clone was counted at least ten times. Its target is not known. Read data end 3 residues before the CDR3 end; the end is taken from the germline J gene. Specimen: peripheral blood mononuclear cells. The rearrangement uses TRBV19 and TRBJ2-6; D possibly corresponds to TRBD2 (5 bases). This receptor was identified in a person between 18 and 75 years old in good health. The CDR3 DNA, read in part, is TGTGCCAGTAGTAAGAGGGCTGGGGCCAACGTC. Its translation: CASSKRAGANV. The entire CDR3 is CASSKRAGANVLTF.